These 24 T cell receptor beta chains share one sample of origin, sequenced in a study of OX40 agonist ivuxolimab in advanced cancers. The protocol was immunoSEQ multiplex PCR, while the TCRdb copy is restricted to in-frame clones and leaves out a portion. The sample consists of about 96,000 clones, about 84% of them appearing once. Sequenced here: CD4+ or CD8+ T cells sorted from blood, sampled in a trial of the OX40 agonist ivuxolimab. The origin of the receptors is an adult with an advanced solid tumor such as melanoma, head and neck, liver or kidney cancer.

This chain joins TRBV5-6 and TRBJ1-2, with D hard to call. The length of the CDR3 is 14 residues. Germline CDR1 reads SGHDT; CDR2 reads YYEEEE. V was clipped by 7 bases and J by 4 bases, with 17 bases between them. CDR3 nucleotide sequence: TGTGCCAGCCCTCTGGGAAGGGAGGGCTATGGCTACACCTTC. Amino acid sequence: CASPLGREGYGYTF. Variable domain in full (rest from reference TRBV5-6 and TRBJ1-2): DAGVTQSPTHLIKTRGQQVTLRCSPKSGHDTVSWYQQALGQGPQFIFQYYEEEERQRGNFPDRFSGHQFPNYSSELNVNALLLGDSALYLCASPLGREGYGYTFGSGTRLTVV.

CDR3: CASSLGFQGEKLFF. The CDR3 DNA sequence: TGTGCCAGCAGCCTGGGATTTCAAGGGGAAAAACTGTTTTTT. The chain couples TRBV27 to TRBJ1-4; D is ambiguous. This CDR3 comprises 14 residues. With 6 bases removed from V and 8 bases from J, the gap between germline ends came to 16 bases. Per germline, CDR1 MNHEY and CDR2 SMNVEV (reference sequence).

The genes are TRBV9 and TRBJ2-7; 10 bases map to TRBD1. The trim removed 1 base at V and 2 bases at J, leaving 3 bases unmatched. There are 15 residues in the CDR3. From germline, CDR1 is SGDLS and CDR2 YYNGEE. Written as DNA, the CDR3 is TGTGCCAGCAGCGTATACGGGACAGGGGCCTACGAGCAGTACTTC. This gives the protein CASSVYGTGAYEQYF.

The chain is built from TRBV10-2 and TRBJ2-2; D is undetermined. V was pared by 7 bases and J by 0 bases, with 9 bases between. The CDR3 sequence is 14 residues long. The germline V gene encodes CDR1 WSHSY and CDR2 SAAADI. CDR3 region: CASTPSTNTGELFF. CDR3 coding DNA: TGCGCCAGCACGCCCTCGACGAACACCGGGGAGCTGTTTTTT.

The chain couples TRBV5-1 to TRBJ2-1; perhaps TRBD2 as D (5 bases). CDR1 is SGHRS, CDR2 YFSETQ, per germline. Trimming pared 2 bases from V and 1 base from J, leaving 10 bases between. The CDR3 has 15 residues. The DNA for the CDR3 is TGCGCCAGCAGCTTAACCAGCGGTTCCTACAATGAGCAGTTCTTC. Translation: CASSLTSGSYNEQFF.

This chain connects TRBV7-2 to TRBJ2-7; TRBD1 might be the D (6 bases). The CDR3 totals 15 residues. Trimming cost V 7 bases and J 2 bases, with 18 bases left between them. Looked up from germline, CDR1 is SGHTA and CDR2 is FQGNSA. This CDR3 reads CASTSRGQAAYEQYF. In DNA form, the CDR3 reads TGTGCCAGCACCTCCAGGGGCCAAGCGGCCTACGAGCAGTACTTC.

The rearrangement uses TRBV4-1 and TRBJ2-4, with a weak D call TRBD1 (5 bases). Trimming removed 0 bases from V and 8 bases from J, with 17 bases in between. The CDR3 runs to 16 residues. CDR1 MGHRA and CDR2 YSYEKL come from the germline V gene. The CDR3 coding sequence is TGCGCCAGCAGCCAAGAACTGACAGTTGGTAGGGACATTCAGTACTTC. Residues: CASSQELTVGRDIQYF.

This clone appeared a few times. The rearrangement joins TRBV15 to TRBJ1-1; D not certain. This CDR3 contains 12 residues. V lost 0 bases, J lost 6 bases, and 5 bases lay in between. Germline V gene data show CDR1 as LNHNV and CDR2 as YYDKDF (reference sequence). The CDR3 DNA reads TGTGCCACCAGCAGAGATAACGCTGAAGCTTTCTTT. Translated: CATSRDNAEAFF.

This chain joins TRBV27 and TRBJ2-5; 7 bases match TRBD2. The CDR3 loop spans 15 amino acids. The V gene's germline CDR1 is MNHEY and CDR2 SMNVEV (reference sequence). Unmatched junction bases numbered 4, after V lost 2 bases and J lost 1 base. The CDR3 DNA follows: TGTGCCAGCAGTTTAAGCCCGGGAGGCCAAGAGACCCAGTACTTC. The encoded protein is CASSLSPGGQETQYF.

The chain has TRBV7-9 and TRBJ1-2; no clear D gene. The ends were cut back, 4 bases at V and 2 bases at J, with 5 bases in the middle. In germline, CDR1 is SEHNR, CDR2 FQNEAQ (reference sequence). CDR3 size: 12 residues. The CDR3 here is CASSYANYGYTF. CDR3 nucleotides: TGTGCCAGCAGCTATGCAAACTATGGCTACACCTTC.

The chain uses TRBV5-1 and TRBJ2-7; 10 bases fit TRBD1. The CDR3 is made up of 17 amino acids. With 4 bases clipped from V and 0 bases from J, the junction kept 10 bases outside the gene matches. Germline CDR1 SGHRS, CDR2 YFSETQ. The CDR3 DNA follows: TGCGCCAGCAGCACGGGGACAGGGGCCTACTTCTCCTACGAGCAGTACTTC. Translated: CASSTGTGAYFSYEQYF.

The chain is built from TRBV5-1 and TRBJ1-5; 7 bases are shared with TRBD1. This CDR3 is 17 amino acids long. Germline-derived CDR1 and CDR2 are SGHRS and YFSETQ. The V segment lost 0 bases and the J segment 2 bases; nucleotides outside the gene matches: 8. CDR3 protein: CASSLEVLTGGNQPQHF. CDR3 bases: TGCGCCAGCAGCTTGGAGGTCCTTACAGGGGGCAATCAGCCCCAGCATTTT.

This clone was seen once. This chain joins TRBV9 and TRBJ2-6; D may be TRBD1 (5 bases). The CDR3 is 15 amino acids. Between the trimmed V and J ends, which lost 0 bases and 4 bases, there was a span of 8 bases. CDR1 and CDR2 from the germline V gene are SGDLS and YYNGEE. The CDR3 here is CASSVEGSGANVLTF. The CDR3 coding sequence is TGTGCCAGCAGCGTAGAGGGGTCCGGGGCCAACGTCCTGACTTTC.

The chain is built from TRBV5-8 and TRBJ1-1; D is unresolved. V dropped 3 bases and J dropped 0 bases, with 12 bases sitting between them. Germline V gene lookup returns CDR1 SGHTS and CDR2 YDEGEE. CDR3 size: 15 residues. Here the CDR3 reads CASSWITGVNTEAFF. The CDR3 nucleotides read TGTGCCAGCAGCTGGATTACGGGTGTGAACACTGAAGCTTTCTTT.

This clone was observed at least ten times. Other nucleotide sequences in the sample specify the same CDR3. The chain joins TRBV5-1 to TRBJ2-1; no clear D gene. Germline-derived CDR1 and CDR2 are SGHRS and YFSETQ. The CDR3 totals 14 residues. Deletions cut 0 bases from V and 5 bases from J, with 9 bases between. The CDR3 DNA reads as TGCGCCAGCAGCTTGGACGGGCGGAACAATGAGCAGTTCTTC. Amino acid sequence: CASSLDGRNNEQFF.

The chain couples TRBV10-3 to TRBJ1-2; 8 bases are shared with TRBD1. CDR3 length: 17 amino acids. CDR1 is ENHRY and CDR2 is SYGVKD in the germline V gene. V was clipped by 4 bases and J by 8 bases; unmatched bases: 18. CDR3 amino acids: CAISADGQGNVPRGYTF. CDR3 DNA: TGTGCCATCAGTGCTGACGGACAGGGAAACGTCCCGAGGGGCTACACCTTC.

The J gene is TRBJ2-1, the V gene TRBV19; 8 nucleotides match TRBD2. V lost 2 bases, J lost 0 bases, and 12 bases stayed unmatched. The CDR3 runs 19 residues. The germline V gene encodes CDR1 LNHDA and CDR2 SQIVND (reference sequence). CDR3 residues: CASSISGAGASRSYNEQFF. In DNA form, the CDR3 reads TGTGCCAGTAGTATATCGGGAGCGGGAGCATCCCGCTCCTACAATGAGCAGTTCTTC.

V and J are TRBV15 and TRBJ1-1; D gene ambiguous. V was pared by 5 bases and J by 4 bases, with 14 bases between. This CDR3 has 14 amino acids. Germline V gene lookup returns CDR1 LNHNV and CDR2 YYDKDF (reference sequence). The CDR3 protein is CATSSEGGSTEAFF. The CDR3 DNA reads TGTGCCACCAGCTCCGAGGGAGGGAGCACTGAAGCTTTCTTT.

The chain recombines TRBV25-1 with TRBJ2-1; 12 nucleotides agree with TRBD2. The germline gives CDR1 MGHDK, CDR2 SYGVNS. With 3 bases clipped from V and 8 bases from J, the junction kept 8 bases outside the gene matches. The CDR3 is made up of 16 amino acids. The CDR3 DNA reads as TGTGCCAGCAGTGACCGGGCTAGCGGGGGGGCGTATGAGCAGTTCTTC. This sequence encodes CASSDRASGGAYEQFF.

The chain employs TRBV9 and TRBJ2-7; the D gene could be TRBD1 or TRBD2 (6 bases each). Deletions cut 0 bases from V and 5 bases from J, with 15 bases between. The CDR3 runs 15 residues. Germline assignment: CDR1 SGDLS and CDR2 YYNGEE. This CDR3 reads CASSVGGTPSHEQYF. CDR3 nucleotide sequence: TGTGCCAGCAGCGTAGGCGGGACACCTTCCCACGAGCAGTACTTC.

This chain joins TRBV2 and TRBJ1-3; perhaps TRBD1 as D (6 bases). CDR3 length: 15 residues. Deletions cut 6 bases from V and 0 bases from J, with 12 bases between. Germline loops: CDR1 SNHLY, CDR2 FYNNEI. Here the CDR3 reads CASRGTGFSGNTIYF. Written as DNA, the CDR3 is TGTGCCAGCAGGGGTACAGGGTTCTCTGGAAACACCATATATTTT.

The chain has TRBV5-1 and TRBJ1-3; D might be TRBD1 (6 bases). The CDR3 spans 16 residues. Germline V lookup: CDR1 SGHRS, CDR2 YFSETQ. V was cut by 7 bases and J by 2 bases, with 19 bases left in between. This CDR3 is CASRPPGTSPGNTIYF. The DNA for the CDR3 is TGCGCCAGCCGACCTCCCGGGACATCTCCTGGAAACACCATATATTTT.

V gene TRBV7-9 combines with J gene TRBJ2-7; D might be TRBD2 (5 bases). From germline, CDR1 is SEHNR and CDR2 FQNEAQ (reference sequence). V lost 7 bases and J 4 bases, leaving 17 bases between the germline ends. The CDR3 has 14 residues. CDR3 in amino acids: CASNGGGSEYEQYF. The CDR3 DNA follows: TGTGCCAGCAATGGAGGCGGCAGCGAATACGAGCAGTACTTC.

J is TRBJ2-2 and V is TRBV18; possibly TRBD2 for D (6 bases). Trimming pared 2 bases from V and 4 bases from J, leaving 17 bases between. The germline gives CDR1 KGHSH, CDR2 LQKENI. The CDR3 is 17 amino acids. The CDR3 nucleotides are TGTGCCAGCTCACCAGCGAGTGGTAGCGGCCCCACCGGGGAGCTGTTTTTT. This encodes CASSPASGSGPTGELFF.